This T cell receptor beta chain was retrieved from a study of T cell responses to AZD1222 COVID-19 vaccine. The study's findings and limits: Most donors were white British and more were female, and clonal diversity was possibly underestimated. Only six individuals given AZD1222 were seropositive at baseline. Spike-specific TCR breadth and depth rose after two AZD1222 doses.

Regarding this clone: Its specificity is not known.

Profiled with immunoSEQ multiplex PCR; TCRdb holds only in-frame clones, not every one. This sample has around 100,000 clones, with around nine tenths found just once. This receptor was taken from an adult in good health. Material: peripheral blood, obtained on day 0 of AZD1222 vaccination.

DNA of the CDR3: TGTGCCAGCAGTTTTGGACAGTTAGTCGTCCTGACTTTC. It is translated as CASSFGQLVVLTF. The chain recombines TRBV12-3 or TRBV12-4 with TRBJ2-6, with a weak D call TRBD1 (6 bases). The CDR3 covers 13 residues. Trimming removed 3 bases from V and 12 bases from J, with 12 bases in between.